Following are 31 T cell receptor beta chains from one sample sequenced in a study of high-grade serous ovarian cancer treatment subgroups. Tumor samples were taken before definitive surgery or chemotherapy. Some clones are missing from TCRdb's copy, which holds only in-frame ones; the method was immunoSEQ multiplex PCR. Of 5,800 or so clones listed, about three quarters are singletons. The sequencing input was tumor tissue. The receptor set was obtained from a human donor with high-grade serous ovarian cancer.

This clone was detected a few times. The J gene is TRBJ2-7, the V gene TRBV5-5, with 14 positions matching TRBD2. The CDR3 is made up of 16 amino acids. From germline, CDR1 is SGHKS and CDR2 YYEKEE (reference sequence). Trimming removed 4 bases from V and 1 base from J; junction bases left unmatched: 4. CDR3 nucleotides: TGTGCCAGCAGCCGGACTAGCGGGGGGACTTCCTACGAGCAGTACTTC. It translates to CASSRTSGGTSYEQYF.

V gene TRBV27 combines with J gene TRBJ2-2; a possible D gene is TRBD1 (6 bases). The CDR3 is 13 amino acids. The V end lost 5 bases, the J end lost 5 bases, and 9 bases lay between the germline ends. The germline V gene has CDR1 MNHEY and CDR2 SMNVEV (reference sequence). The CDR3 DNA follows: TGTGCCAGCAGTACAGGGTGGACCGGGGAGCTGTTTTTT. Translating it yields CASSTGWTGELFF.

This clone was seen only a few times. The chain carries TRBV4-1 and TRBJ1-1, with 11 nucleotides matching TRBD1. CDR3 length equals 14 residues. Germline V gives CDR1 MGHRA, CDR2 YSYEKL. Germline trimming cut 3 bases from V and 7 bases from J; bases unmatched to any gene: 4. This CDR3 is CASSHGQGAGEAFF. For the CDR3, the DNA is TGCGCCAGCAGCCACGGACAGGGGGCGGGTGAAGCTTTCTTT.

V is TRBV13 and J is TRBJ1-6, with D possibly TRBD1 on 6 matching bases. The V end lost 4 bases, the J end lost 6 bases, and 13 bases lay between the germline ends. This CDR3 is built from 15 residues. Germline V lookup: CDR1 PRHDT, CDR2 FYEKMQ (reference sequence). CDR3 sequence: CASSSSDRSNSPLHF. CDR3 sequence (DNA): TGTGCCAGCAGCTCCAGCGACAGGTCTAATTCACCCCTCCACTTT.

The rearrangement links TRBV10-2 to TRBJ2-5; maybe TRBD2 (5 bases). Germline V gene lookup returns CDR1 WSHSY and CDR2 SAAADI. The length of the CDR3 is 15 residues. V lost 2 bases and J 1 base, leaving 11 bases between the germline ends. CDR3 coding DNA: TGCGCCAGCAGTGAGCCCCGGGGTACCCAAGAGACCCAGTACTTC. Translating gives CASSEPRGTQETQYF.

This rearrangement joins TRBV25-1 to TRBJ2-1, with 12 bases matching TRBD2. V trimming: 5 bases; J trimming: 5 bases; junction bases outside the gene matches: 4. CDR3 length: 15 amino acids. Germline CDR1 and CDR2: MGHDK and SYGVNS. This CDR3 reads CASSLRTSGDNEQFF. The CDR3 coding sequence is TGTGCCAGCAGTCTACGGACTAGCGGGGACAATGAGCAGTTCTTC.

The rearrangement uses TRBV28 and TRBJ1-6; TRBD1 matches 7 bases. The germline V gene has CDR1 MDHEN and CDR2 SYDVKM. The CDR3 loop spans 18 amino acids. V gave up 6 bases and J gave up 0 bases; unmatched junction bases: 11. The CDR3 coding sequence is TGTGCCAGCAGAACTGACAGGGAGTTAGACTCCTATAATTCACCCCTCCACTTT. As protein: CASRTDRELDSYNSPLHF.

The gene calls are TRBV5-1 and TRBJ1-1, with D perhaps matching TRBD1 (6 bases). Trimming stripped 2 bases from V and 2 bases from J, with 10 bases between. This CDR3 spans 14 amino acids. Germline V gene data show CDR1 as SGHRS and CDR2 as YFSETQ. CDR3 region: CASSFRGANTEAFF. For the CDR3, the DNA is TGCGCCAGCAGCTTTAGGGGGGCAAACACTGAAGCTTTCTTT.

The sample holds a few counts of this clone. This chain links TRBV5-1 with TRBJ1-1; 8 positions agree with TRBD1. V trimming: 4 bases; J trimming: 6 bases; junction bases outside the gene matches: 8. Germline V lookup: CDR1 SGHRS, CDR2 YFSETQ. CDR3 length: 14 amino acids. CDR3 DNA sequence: TGCGCCAGCAGCGAATCCCCGACAGGGGCTGAAGCTTTCTTT. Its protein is CASSESPTGAEAFF.

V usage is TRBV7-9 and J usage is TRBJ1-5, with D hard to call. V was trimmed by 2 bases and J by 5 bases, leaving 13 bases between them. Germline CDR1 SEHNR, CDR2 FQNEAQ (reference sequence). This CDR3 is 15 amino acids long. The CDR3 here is CASSLTSGGDQPQHF. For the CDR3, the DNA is TGTGCCAGCAGCTTAACGTCGGGTGGTGATCAGCCCCAGCATTTT.

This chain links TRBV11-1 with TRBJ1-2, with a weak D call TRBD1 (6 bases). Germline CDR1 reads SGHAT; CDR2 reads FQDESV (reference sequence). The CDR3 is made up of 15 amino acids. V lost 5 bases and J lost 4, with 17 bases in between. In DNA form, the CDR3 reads TGTGCCAGCAGCCCTAATCAGGACAGCTTCTATGGCTACACCTTC. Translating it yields CASSPNQDSFYGYTF.

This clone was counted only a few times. The CDR3 region has the DNA TGTGCCAGCAGCAGTAGACAGGACTACATGAACACTGAAGCTTTCTTT. This gives the protein CASSSRQDYMNTEAFF. The V and J genes are TRBV7-8 and TRBJ1-1, with a possible D match to TRBD1 (6 bases). The CDR3 has 16 residues. The V end was cut by 5 bases, the J end by 0 bases, with 16 bases between. The germline CDR1 and CDR2 sequences are SGHVS and FQNEAQ.

For the CDR3, the DNA is TGTGCCAGCAGCTCTGCGGCCTACTCTGGAAACACCATATATTTT. This codes for CASSSAAYSGNTIYF. J is TRBJ1-3 and V is TRBV7-2; D call uncertain. The CDR3 consists of 15 residues. Germline V gives CDR1 SGHTA, CDR2 FQGNSA. The V gene lost 4 bases and the J gene lost 0 bases, with 10 bases spanning the gap.

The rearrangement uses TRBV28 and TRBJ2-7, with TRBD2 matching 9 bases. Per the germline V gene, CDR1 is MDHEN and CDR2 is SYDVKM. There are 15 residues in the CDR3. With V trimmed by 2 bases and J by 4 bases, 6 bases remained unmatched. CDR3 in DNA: TGTGCCAGCAGTTTAAGTGCGGGGGGGGCTTACGAGCAGTACTTC. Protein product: CASSLSAGGAYEQYF. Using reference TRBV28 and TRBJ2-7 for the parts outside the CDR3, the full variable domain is DVKVTQSSRYLVKRTGEKVFLECVQDMDHENMFWYRQDPGLGLRLIYFSYDVKMKEKGDIPEGYSVSREKKERFSLILESASTNQTSMYLCASSLSAGGAYEQYFGPGTRLTVT.

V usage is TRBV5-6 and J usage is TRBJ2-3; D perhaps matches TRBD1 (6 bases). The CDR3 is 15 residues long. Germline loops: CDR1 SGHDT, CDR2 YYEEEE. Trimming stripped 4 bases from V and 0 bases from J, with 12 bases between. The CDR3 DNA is TGTGCCAGCAGCCCCTTGACAGGAAGCACAGATACGCAGTATTTT. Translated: CASSPLTGSTDTQYF.

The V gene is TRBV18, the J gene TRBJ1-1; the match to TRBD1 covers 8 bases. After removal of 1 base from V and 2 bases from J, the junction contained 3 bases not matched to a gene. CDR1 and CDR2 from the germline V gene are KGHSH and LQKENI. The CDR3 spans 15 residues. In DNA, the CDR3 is TGTGCCAGCTCACCACTCGACAGGGGCAACACTGAAGCTTTCTTT. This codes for CASSPLDRGNTEAFF.

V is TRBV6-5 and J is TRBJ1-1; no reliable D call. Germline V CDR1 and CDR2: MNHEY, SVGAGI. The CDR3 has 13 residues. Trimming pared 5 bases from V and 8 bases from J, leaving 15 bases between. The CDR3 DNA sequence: TGTGCCAGCAGTGAGAAGGAGACCCAAGAAGCTTTCTTT. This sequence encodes CASSEKETQEAFF.

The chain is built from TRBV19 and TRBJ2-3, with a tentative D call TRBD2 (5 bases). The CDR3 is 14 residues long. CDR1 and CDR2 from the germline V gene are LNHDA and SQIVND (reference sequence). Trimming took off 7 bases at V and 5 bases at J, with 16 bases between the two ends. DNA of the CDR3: TGTGCCAGTAATCTTGCGGGTAGCCGAGATACGCAGTATTTT. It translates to CASNLAGSRDTQYF.

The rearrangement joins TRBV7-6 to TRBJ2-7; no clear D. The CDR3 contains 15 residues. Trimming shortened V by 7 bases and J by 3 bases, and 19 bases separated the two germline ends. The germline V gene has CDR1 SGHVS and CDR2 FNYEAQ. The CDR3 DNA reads TGTGCCAGCACCTATGCTTGTCTAAGAAACTACGAGCAGTACTTC. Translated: CASTYACLRNYEQYF.

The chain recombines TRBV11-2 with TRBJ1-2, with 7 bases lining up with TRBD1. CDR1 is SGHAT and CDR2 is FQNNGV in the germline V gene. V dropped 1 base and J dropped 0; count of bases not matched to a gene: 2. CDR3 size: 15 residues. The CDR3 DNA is TGTGCCAGCAGCTTAGGGGACAGAGCTAACTATGGCTACACCTTC. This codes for CASSLGDRANYGYTF.

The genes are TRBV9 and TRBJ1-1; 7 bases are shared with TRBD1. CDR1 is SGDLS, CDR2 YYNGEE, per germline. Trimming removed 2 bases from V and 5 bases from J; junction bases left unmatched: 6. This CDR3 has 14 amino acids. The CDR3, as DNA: TGTGCCAGCAGCGTTGTACGGGGACAGACTGAAGCTTTCTTT. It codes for CASSVVRGQTEAFF.

The CDR3: CAWSVEWKAFF. As DNA, the CDR3 is TGTGCCTGGAGTGTGGAGTGGAAAGCTTTCTTT. The J gene is TRBJ1-1, the V gene TRBV30; D uncertain. The V gene's germline CDR1 is GTSNPN and CDR2 SVGIG (reference sequence). The CDR3 length is 11 residues. V was cut by 0 bases and J by 9 bases, with 8 bases left in between.

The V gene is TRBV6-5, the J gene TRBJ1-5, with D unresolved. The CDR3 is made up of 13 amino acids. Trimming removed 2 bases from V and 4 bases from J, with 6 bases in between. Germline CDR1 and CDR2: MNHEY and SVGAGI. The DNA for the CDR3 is TGTGCCAGCAGTTACGGCAGAAATCAGCCCCAGCATTTT. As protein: CASSYGRNQPQHF.

For the CDR3, the DNA is TGTGCCAGCAGCTTTACGGGACAGGGGGCCCCTAGCAATCAGCCCCAGCATTTT. Protein product: CASSFTGQGAPSNQPQHF. This chain joins TRBV7-9 and TRBJ1-5; 12 bases map to TRBD1. Germline V gives CDR1 SEHNR, CDR2 FQNEAQ (reference sequence). V lost 3 bases to trimming and J lost 0 bases; unmatched junction nucleotides: 6. This CDR3 region has 18 residues.

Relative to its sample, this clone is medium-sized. CDR3 sequence reads: CASSQGSGGRTTQETQYF. CDR3 bases: TGTGCCAGCAGCCAAGGGAGTGGGGGGCGGACTACTCAAGAGACCCAGTACTTC. This chain uses TRBV4-2 with TRBJ2-5, with D perhaps matching TRBD1 or TRBD2 (6 bases each). Germline V gene lookup returns CDR1 LGHNA and CDR2 YNFKEQ. The CDR3 extends over 18 amino acids. V shed 1 base and J shed 2 bases, with 20 bases lying between them.

The CDR3 DNA is TGTGCCAGCAGCTTCAGAGGAGCCTACGAGCAGTACTTC. The encoded protein is CASSFRGAYEQYF. The chain is built from TRBV7-9 and TRBJ2-7; D unresolved. Trimming took 3 bases from V and 2 from J, leaving 8 bases between them. The germline CDR1 and CDR2 sequences are SEHNR and FQNEAQ (reference sequence). CDR3 length: 13 amino acids.

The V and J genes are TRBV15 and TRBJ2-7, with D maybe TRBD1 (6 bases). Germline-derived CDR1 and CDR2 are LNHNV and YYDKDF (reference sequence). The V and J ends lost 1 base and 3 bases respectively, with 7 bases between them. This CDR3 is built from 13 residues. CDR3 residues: CATSRGDNYEQYF. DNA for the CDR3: TGTGCCACCAGCAGAGGGGACAACTACGAGCAGTACTTC.

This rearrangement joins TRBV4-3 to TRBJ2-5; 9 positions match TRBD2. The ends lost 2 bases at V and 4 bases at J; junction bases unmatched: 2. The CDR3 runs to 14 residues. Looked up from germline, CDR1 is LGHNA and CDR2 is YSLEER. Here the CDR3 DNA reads TGCGCCAGCAGCCAATTGCGGGGGGGAGAGACCCAGTACTTC. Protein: CASSQLRGGETQYF.

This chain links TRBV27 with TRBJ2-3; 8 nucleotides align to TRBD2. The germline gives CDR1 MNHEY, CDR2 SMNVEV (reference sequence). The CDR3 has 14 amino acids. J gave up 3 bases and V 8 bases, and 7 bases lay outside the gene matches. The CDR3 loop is CASGASGSTDTQYF. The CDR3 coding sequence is TGTGCCAGCGGGGCTAGCGGGTCAACAGATACGCAGTATTTT.

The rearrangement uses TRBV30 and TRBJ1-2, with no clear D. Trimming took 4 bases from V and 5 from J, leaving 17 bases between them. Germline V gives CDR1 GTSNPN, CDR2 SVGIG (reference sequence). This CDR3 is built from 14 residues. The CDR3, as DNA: TGTGCCTGGACGCGGGCCGGCAGGCCTTATGGCTACACCTTC. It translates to CAWTRAGRPYGYTF.

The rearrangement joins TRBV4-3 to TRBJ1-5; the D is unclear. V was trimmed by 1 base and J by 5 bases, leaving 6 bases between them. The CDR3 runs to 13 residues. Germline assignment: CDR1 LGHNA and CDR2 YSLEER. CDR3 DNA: TGCGCCAGCAGCCAAGTTCAGGATCAGCCCCAGCATTTT. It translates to CASSQVQDQPQHF.